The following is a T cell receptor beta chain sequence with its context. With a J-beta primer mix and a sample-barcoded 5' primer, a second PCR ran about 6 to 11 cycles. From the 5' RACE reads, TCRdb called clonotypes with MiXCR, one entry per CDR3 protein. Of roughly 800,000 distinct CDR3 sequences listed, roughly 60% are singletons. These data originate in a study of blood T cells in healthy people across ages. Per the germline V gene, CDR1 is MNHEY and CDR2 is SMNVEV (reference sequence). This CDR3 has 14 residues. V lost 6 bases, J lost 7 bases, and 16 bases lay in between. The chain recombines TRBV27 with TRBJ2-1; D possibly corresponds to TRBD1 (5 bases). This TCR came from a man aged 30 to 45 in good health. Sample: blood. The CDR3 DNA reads TGTGCCAGCAGGGGGCTTCGTTATTGGAATGAGCAGTTCTTC. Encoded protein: CASRGLRYWNEQFF.